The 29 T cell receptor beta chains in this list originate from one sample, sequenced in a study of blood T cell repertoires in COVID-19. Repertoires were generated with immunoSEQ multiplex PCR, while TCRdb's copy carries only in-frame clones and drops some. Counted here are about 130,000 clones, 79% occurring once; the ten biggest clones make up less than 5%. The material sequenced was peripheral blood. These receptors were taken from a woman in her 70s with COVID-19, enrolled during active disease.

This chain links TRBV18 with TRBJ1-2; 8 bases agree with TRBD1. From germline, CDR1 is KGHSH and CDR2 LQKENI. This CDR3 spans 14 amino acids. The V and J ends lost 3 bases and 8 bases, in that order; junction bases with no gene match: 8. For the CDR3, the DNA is TGTGCCAGCTCACCCCTGGACAGGGAGGGAGGCTACACCTTC. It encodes CASSPLDREGGYTF.

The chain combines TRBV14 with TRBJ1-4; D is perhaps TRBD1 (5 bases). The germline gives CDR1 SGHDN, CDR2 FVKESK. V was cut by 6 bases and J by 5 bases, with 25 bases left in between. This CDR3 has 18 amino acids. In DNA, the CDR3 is TGTGCCAGCAGTCGGACACTCCCCGTTCTAATTGGGAATGAAAAACTGTTTTTT. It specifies CASSRTLPVLIGNEKLFF.

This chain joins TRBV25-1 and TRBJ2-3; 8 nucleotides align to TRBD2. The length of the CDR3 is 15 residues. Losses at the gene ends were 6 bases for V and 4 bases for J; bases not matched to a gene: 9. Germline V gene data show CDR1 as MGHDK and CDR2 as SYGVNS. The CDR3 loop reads CASSVGGALADTQYF. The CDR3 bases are TGTGCCAGCAGCGTCGGGGGGGCCCTCGCAGATACGCAGTATTTT.

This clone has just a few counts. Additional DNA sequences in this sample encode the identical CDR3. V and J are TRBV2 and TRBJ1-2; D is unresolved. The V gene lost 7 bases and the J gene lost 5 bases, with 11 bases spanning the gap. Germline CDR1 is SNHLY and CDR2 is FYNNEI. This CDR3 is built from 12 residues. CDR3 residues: CASNQRLYGYTF. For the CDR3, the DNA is TGTGCCAGCAACCAGAGGCTATATGGCTACACCTTC.

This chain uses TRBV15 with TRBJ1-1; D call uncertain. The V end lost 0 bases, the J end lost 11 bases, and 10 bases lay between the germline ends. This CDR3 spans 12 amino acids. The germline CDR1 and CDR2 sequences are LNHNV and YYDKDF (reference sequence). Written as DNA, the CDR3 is TGTGCCACCAGCAGAGATAGAGGGAGGGCTTTCTTT. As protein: CATSRDRGRAFF.

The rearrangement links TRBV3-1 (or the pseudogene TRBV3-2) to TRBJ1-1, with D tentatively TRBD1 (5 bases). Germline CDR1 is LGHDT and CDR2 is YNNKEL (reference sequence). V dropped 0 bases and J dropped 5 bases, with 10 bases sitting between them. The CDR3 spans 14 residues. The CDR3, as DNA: TGTGCCAGCAGCCAAGATAGGGGTGGGACTGAAGCTTTCTTT. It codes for CASSQDRGGTEAFF.

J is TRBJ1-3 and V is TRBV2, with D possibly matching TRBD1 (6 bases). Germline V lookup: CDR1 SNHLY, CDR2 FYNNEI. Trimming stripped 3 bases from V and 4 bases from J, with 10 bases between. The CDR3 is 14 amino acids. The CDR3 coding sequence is TGTGCCAGCAGTGAGAGGGGGATCGGAAACACCATATATTTT. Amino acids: CASSERGIGNTIYF.

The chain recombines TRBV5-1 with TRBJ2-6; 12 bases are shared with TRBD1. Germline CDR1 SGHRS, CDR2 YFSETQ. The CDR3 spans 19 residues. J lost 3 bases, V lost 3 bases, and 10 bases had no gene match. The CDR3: CASSWTPGTGGFGANVLTF. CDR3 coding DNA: TGCGCCAGCAGCTGGACGCCCGGGACAGGGGGCTTTGGGGCCAACGTCCTGACTTTC.

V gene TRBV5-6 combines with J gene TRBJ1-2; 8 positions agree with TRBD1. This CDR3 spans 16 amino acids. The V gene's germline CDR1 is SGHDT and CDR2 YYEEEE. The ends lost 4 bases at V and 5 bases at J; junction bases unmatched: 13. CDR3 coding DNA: TGTGCCAGCAGCCCGCGGGGGGGACAGGAAGGGTATGGCTACACCTTC. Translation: CASSPRGGQEGYGYTF.

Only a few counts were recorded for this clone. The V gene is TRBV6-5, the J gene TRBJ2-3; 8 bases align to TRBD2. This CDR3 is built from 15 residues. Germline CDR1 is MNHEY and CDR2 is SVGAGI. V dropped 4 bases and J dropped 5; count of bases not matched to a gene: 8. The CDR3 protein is CASSSAGARGDTQYF. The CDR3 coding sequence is TGTGCCAGCAGTTCAGCGGGGGCGAGGGGAGATACGCAGTATTTT.

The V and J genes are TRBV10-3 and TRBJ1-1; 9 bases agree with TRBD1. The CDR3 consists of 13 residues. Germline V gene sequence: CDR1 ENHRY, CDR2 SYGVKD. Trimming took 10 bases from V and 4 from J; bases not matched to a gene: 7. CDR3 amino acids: CATQGQGGTEAFF. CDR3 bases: TGTGCCACCCAGGGACAGGGAGGCACTGAAGCTTTCTTT.

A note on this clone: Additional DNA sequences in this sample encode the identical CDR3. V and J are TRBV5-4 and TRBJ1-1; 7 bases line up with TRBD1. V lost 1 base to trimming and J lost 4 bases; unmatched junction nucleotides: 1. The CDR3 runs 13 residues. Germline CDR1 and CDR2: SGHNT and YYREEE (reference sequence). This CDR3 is CASSLSGGTEAFF. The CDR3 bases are TGTGCCAGCAGCTTGTCAGGGGGCACTGAAGCTTTCTTT.

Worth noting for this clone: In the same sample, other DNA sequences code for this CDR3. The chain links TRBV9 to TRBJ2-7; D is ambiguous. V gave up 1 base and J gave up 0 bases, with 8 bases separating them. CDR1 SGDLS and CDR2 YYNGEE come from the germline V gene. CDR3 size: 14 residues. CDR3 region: CASSVSPGSYEQYF. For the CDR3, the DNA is TGTGCCAGCAGCGTATCTCCGGGCTCCTACGAGCAGTACTTC.

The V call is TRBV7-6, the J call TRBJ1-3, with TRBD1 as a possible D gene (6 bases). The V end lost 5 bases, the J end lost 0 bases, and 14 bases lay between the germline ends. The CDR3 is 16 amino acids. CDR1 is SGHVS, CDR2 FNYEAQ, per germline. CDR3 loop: CASSPSGGISGNTIYF. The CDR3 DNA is TGTGCCAGCAGCCCCAGCGGGGGCATCTCTGGAAACACCATATATTTT.

CDR3 bases: TGTGCCGCACGAGGAGACGGACTCAATGAGCAGTTCTTC. Translation gives CAARGDGLNEQFF. J is TRBJ2-1 and V is TRBV7-9, with a possible D match to TRBD2 (5 bases). The CDR3 length is 13 residues. Looked up from germline, CDR1 is SEHNR and CDR2 is FQNEAQ (reference sequence). The ends were cut back, 11 bases at V and 6 bases at J, with 17 bases in the middle.

In DNA form, the CDR3 reads TGTGCCAGCAGCTTGGAGGGCTTAGCGGGGGAGACCCAGTACTTC. Encoded protein: CASSLEGLAGETQYF. This chain links TRBV5-5 with TRBJ2-5; 8 nucleotides align to TRBD2. Germline CDR1 reads SGHKS; CDR2 reads YYEKEE (reference sequence). The CDR3 runs 15 residues. J was trimmed by 5 bases and V by 0 bases; bases with no gene match: 6.

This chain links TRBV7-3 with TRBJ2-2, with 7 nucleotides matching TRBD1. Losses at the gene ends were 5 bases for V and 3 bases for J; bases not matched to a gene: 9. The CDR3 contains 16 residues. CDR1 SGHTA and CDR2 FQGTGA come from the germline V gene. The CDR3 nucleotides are TGTGCCAGCAGCCCCGACAGGGTAGTCGACACCGGGGAGCTGTTTTTT. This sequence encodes CASSPDRVVDTGELFF.

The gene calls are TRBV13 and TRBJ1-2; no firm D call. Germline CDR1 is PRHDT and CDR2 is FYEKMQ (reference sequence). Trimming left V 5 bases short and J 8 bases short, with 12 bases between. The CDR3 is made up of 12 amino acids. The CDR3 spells CASSRTANGYTF. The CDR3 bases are TGTGCCAGCAGCCGCACCGCGAACGGCTACACCTTC.

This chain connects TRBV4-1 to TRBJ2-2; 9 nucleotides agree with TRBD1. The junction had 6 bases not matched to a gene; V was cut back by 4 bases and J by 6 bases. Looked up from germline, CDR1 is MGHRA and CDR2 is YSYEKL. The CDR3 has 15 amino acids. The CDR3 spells CASSRDRVSPGELFF. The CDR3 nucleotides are TGCGCCAGCAGCCGGGACAGGGTATCACCCGGGGAGCTGTTTTTT.

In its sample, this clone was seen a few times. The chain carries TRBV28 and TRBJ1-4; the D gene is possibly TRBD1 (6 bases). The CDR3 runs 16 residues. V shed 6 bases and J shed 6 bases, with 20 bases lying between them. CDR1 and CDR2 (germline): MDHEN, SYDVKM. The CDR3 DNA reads TGTGCCAGCAGCCCCGGGGGGGGCTCTCGTTATGAAAAACTGTTTTTT. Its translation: CASSPGGGSRYEKLFF.

The CDR3 DNA reads TGTGCCAGCAGTTACACGACCGGGACTCGAAATGAAAAACTGTTTTTT. It specifies CASSYTTGTRNEKLFF. V is TRBV6-6 and J is TRBJ1-4, with D tentatively TRBD1 (5 bases). The CDR3 runs to 16 residues. Trimming shortened V by 2 bases and J by 5 bases, and 15 bases separated the two germline ends. CDR1 MNHNY and CDR2 SVGAGI come from the germline V gene (reference sequence).

The CDR3 sequence is CASSSLRSLSGANVLTF. For the CDR3, the DNA is TGTGCCAGCAGCTCCCTCCGCAGTCTCTCTGGGGCCAACGTCCTGACTTTC. V gene TRBV7-3 combines with J gene TRBJ2-6; no reliable D call. Germline CDR1 is SGHTA and CDR2 is FQGTGA. V was clipped by 4 bases and J by 0 bases, with 13 bases between them. This CDR3 is 17 amino acids long. Complete variable domain (other parts from reference TRBV7-3 and TRBJ2-6): GAGVSQTPSNKVTEKGKYVELRCDPISGHTALYWYRQSLGQGPEFLIYFQGTGAADDSGLPNDRFFAVRPEGSVSTLKIQRTERGDSAVYLCASSSLRSLSGANVLTFGAGSRLTVL.

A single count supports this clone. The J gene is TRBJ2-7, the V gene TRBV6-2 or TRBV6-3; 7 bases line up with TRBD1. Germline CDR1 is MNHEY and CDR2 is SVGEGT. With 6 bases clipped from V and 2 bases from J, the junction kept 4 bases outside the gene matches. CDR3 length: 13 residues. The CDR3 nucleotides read TGTGCCAGCAGCCTTGACAGGGCCTACGAGCAGTACTTC. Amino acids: CASSLDRAYEQYF.

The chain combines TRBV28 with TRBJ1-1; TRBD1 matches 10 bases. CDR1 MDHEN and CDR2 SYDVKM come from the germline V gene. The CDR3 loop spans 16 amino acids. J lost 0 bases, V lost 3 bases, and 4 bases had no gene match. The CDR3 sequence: CASSFRQGALNTEAFF. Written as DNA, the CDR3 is TGTGCCAGCAGTTTCCGACAGGGGGCTTTGAACACTGAAGCTTTCTTT. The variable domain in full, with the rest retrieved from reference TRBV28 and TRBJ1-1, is DVKVTQSSRYLVKRTGEKVFLECVQDMDHENMFWYRQDPGLGLRLIYFSYDVKMKEKGDIPEGYSVSREKKERFSLILESASTNQTSMYLCASSFRQGALNTEAFFGQGTRLTVV.

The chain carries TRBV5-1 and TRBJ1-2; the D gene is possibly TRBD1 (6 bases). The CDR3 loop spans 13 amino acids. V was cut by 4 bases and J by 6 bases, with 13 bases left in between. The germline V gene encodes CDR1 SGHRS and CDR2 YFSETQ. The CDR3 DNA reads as TGCGCCAGCAGCCCGCGACCAGGGGATGGCTACACCTTC. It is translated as CASSPRPGDGYTF.

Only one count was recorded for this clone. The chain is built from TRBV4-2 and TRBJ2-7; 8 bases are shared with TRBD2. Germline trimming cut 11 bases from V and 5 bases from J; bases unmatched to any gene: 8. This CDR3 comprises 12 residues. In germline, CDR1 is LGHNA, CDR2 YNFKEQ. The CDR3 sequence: CARGGGGNEQYF. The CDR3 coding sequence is TGTGCCCGCGGAGGCGGGGGGAACGAGCAGTACTTC.

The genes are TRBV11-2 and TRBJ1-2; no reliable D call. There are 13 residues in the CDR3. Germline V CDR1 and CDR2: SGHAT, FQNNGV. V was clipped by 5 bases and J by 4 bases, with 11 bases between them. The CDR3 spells CASSHRHGYGYTF. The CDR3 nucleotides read TGTGCCAGCAGCCATAGACACGGCTATGGCTACACCTTC. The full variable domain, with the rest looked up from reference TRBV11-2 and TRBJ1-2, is EAGVAQSPRYKIIEKRQSVAFWCNPISGHATLYWYQQILGQGPKLLIQFQNNGVVDDSQLPKDRFSAERLKGVDSTLKIQPAKLEDSAVYLCASSHRHGYGYTFGSGTRLTVV.

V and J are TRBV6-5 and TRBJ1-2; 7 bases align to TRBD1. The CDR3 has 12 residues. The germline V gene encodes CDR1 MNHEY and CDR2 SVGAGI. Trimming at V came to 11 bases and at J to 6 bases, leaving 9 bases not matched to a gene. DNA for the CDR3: TGTGCCGGGACCAGGGGGTCGAATGGCTACACCTTC. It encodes CAGTRGSNGYTF.

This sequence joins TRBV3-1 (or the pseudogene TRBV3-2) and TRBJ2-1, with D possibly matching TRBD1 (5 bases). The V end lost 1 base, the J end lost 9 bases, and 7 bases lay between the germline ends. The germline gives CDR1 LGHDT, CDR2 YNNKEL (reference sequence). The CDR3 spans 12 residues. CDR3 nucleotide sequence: TGTGCCAGCAGCCAAGGGGGCCCTGAGCAGTTCTTC. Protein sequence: CASSQGGPEQFF.